The present T cell receptor (beta chain) was sequenced within a study of blood T cell repertoires in COVID-19. Only in-frame clones appear in the TCRdb table, and some are missing; sequencing was by immunoSEQ multiplex PCR. The sample shows under 250,000 clones, approximately 83% of them seen only once. The TCR originated in a woman between 40 and 55 years old who had been exposed to COVID-19. Sequences were obtained from PBMCs or T cells enriched from blood (not recorded which).

The CDR3 loop is CASSPAPGLAGAEQFF. In nucleotides, the CDR3 is TGCGCCAGCAGCCCGGCCCCGGGACTAGCGGGGGCTGAGCAGTTCTTC. This sequence joins TRBV4-1 and TRBJ2-1, with 14 bases aligning to TRBD2. Trimming removed 4 bases from V and 9 bases from J; junction bases left unmatched: 8. This CDR3 has 16 residues. CDR1 and CDR2 (germline): MGHRA, YSYEKL.